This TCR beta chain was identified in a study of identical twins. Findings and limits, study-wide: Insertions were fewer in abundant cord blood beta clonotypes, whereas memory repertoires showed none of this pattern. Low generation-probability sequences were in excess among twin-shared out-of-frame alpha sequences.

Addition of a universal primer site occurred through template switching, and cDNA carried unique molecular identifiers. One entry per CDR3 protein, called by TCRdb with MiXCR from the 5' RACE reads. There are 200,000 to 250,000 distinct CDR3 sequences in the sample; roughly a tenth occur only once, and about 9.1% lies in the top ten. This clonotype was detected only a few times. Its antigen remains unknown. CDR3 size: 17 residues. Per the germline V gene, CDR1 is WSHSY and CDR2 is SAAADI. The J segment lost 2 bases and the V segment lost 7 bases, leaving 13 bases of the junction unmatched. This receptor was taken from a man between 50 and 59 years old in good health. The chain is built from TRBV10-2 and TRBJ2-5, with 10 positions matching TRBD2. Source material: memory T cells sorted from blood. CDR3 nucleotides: TGCGCCAGCAACCCGATTTTAGCGGGGGGTGCTCAAGAGACCCAGTACTTC. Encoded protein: CASNPILAGGAQETQYF.